This T cell receptor (beta chain) emerged from a study of cytomegalovirus exposure and HLA in healthy donors. V was cut by 3 bases and J by 7 bases, with 20 bases left in between. Germline-derived CDR1 and CDR2 are SGDLS and YYNGEE. There are 17 residues in the CDR3. Use of 60 Vbeta and 13 Jbeta primers characterized the PCR. Sequencing was performed with immunoSEQ multiplex PCR; in TCRdb, only in-frame clones are kept and a portion is missing. The sample includes 150,000 or so clones, around 79% of them seen just once. To note about this clone: Its antigen is undetermined.

Study-level findings and limits: Whilst most TCR sequences proved rare, a subset of public TCRs occurred across many donors. Further analysis, carried out later, found HLA-associated TCR beta chains more clonally expanded than equally common other chains. Later genetic work tied a missense DCLRE1C variant to beta-chain V and J trimming.

Donors had nominal health at sampling but likely had unrecorded immune exposures. This chain links TRBV9 with TRBJ1-6; D may be TRBD1 (5 bases). The source is a young man in good health and CMV-seropositive. The sequencing input was PBMCs. The CDR3 coding sequence is TGTGCCAGCAGCGAAGATATGGCAGGGCACCCCAATTCACCCCTCCACTTT. This gives the protein CASSEDMAGHPNSPLHF.